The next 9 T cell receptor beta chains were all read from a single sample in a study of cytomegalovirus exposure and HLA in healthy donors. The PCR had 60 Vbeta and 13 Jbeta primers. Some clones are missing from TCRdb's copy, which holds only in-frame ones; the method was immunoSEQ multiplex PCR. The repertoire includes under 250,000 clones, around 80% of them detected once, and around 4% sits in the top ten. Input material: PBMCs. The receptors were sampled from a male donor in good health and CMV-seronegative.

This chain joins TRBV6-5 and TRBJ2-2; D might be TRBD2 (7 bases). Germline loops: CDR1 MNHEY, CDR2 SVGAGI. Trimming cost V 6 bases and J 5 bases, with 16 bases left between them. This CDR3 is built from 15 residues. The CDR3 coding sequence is TGTGCCAGCAGCCGCCGGGGGGCGCGGACCGGGGAGCTGTTTTTT. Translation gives CASSRRGARTGELFF.

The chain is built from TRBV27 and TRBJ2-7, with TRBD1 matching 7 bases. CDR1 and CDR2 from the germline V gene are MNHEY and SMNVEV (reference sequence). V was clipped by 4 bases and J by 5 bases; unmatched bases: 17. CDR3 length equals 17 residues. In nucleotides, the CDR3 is TGTGCCAGCAGTTCAGCGCCCCGGGGACAGTTGTTCGACGAGCAGTACTTC. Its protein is CASSSAPRGQLFDEQYF.

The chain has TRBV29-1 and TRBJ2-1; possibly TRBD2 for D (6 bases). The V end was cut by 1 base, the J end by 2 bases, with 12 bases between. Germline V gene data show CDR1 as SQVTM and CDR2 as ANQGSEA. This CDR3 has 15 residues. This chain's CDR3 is CSVEVARRAYNEQFF. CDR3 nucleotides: TGCAGCGTTGAAGTTGCAAGGAGGGCCTACAATGAGCAGTTCTTC.

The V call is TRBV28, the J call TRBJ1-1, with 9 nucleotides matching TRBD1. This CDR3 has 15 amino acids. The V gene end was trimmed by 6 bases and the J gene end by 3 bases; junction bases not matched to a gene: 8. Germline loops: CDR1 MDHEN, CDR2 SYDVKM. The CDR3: CASSFSQGADTEAFF. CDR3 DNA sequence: TGTGCCAGCAGCTTCTCACAGGGGGCTGACACTGAAGCTTTCTTT.

The DNA of the CDR3 is TGTGCCAGTAGTCATGGAAGTACAGGGGAAAACATTCAGTACTTC. Its translation is CASSHGSTGENIQYF. V gene TRBV19 combines with J gene TRBJ2-4, with 7 positions matching TRBD1. CDR1 LNHDA and CDR2 SQIVND come from the germline V gene (reference sequence). This CDR3 comprises 15 residues. Unmatched junction bases numbered 9, after V lost 5 bases and J lost 5 bases.

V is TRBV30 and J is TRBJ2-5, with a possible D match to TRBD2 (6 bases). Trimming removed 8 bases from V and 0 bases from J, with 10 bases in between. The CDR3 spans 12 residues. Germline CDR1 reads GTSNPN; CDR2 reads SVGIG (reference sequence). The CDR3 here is CARTTYQETQYF. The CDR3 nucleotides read TGTGCCCGGACTACGTACCAAGAGACCCAGTACTTC.

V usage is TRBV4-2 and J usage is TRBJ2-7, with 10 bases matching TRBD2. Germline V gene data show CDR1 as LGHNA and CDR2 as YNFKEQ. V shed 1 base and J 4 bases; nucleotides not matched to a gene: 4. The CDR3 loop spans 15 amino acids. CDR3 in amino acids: CASSQVGTSAYEQYF. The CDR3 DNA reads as TGTGCCAGCAGCCAAGTCGGGACTAGCGCATACGAGCAGTACTTC.

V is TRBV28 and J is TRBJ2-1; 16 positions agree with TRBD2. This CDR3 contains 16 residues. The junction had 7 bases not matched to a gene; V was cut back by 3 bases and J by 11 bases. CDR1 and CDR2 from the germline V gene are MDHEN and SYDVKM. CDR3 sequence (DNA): TGTGCCAGCAGTTTGACCTTGGGACTAGCGGGAGGGAAGCAGTTCTTC. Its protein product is CASSLTLGLAGGKQFF.

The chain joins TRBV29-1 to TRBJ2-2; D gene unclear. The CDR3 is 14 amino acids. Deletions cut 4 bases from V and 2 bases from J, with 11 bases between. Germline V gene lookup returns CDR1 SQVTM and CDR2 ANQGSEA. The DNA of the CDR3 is TGCAGCGTTGGTAGTCTACCCAACACCGGGGAGCTGTTTTTT. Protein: CSVGSLPNTGELFF.